This T cell receptor (beta chain) was identified in a study of cytomegalovirus exposure and HLA in healthy donors. Overall study findings and caveats: When a later analysis was performed, an Asian-associated ancestry cluster reportedly had fewer N-insertions than the approximately 700-donor mean.

PCR primers comprised 60 Vbeta and 13 Jbeta primers. Some clones are missing from TCRdb's copy, which holds only in-frame ones; the method was immunoSEQ multiplex PCR. The data contain 100,000 or so clones, 76% of them singletons. The germline V gene encodes CDR1 SQVTM and CDR2 ANQGSEA. Trimming removed 6 bases at V and 4 bases at J, with 12 bases between. The CDR3 has 13 residues. This clone was recorded a few times. Its target is not known. The sample taken for sequencing was PBMCs. The sequence was collected from a man aged 35 to 55 in good health and CMV-seropositive. The V and J genes are TRBV29-1 and TRBJ1-4; D unclear. The CDR3 DNA reads as TGCAGCGTGATGACTGGCCTTAATGAAAAACTGTTTTTT. This gives the protein CSVMTGLNEKLFF.